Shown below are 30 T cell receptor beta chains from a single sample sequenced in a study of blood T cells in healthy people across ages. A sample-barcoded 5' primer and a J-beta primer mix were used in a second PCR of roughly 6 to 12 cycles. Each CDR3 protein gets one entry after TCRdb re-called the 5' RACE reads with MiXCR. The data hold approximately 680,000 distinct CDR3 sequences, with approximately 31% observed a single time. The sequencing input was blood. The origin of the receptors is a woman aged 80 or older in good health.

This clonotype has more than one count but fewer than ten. The CDR3 DNA reads as TGCGCCAGCAGCTTGAGTGGGCTGGGTAATATGCAGTACTTC. It codes for CASSLSGLGNMQYF. The V gene is TRBV5-1, the J gene TRBJ2-5; D unclear. Trimming left V 1 base short and J 11 bases short, with 18 bases between. The germline CDR1 and CDR2 sequences are SGHRS and YFSETQ. The CDR3 has 14 amino acids.

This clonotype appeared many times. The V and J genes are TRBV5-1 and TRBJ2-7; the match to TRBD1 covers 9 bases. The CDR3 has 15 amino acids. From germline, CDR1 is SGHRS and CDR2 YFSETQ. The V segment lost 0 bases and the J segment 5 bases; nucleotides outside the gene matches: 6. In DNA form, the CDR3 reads TGCGCCAGCAGCTTGGGCGGGACAGGGATCCACGAGCAGTACTTC. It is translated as CASSLGGTGIHEQYF.

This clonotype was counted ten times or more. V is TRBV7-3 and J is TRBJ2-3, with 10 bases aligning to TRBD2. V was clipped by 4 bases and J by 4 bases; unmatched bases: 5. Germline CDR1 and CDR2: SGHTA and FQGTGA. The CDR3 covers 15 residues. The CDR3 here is CASSSAGGPADTQYF. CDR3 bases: TGTGCCAGCAGCTCAGCGGGGGGGCCCGCAGATACGCAGTATTTT.

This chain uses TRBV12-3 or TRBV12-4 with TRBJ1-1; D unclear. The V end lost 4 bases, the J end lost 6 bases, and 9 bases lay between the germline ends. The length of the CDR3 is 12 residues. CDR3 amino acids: CASSSTSSEAFF. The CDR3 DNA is TGTGCCAGCAGTTCGACATCTTCTGAAGCTTTCTTT.

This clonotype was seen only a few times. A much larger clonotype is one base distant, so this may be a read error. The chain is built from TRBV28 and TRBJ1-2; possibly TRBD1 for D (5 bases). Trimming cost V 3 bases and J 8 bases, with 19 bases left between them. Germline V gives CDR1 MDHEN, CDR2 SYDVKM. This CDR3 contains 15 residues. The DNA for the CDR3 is TGTGCCAGCAGTTTGGGGCAGAGGATTCGATGGGGCTACACCTTC. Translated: CASSLGQRIRWGYTF.

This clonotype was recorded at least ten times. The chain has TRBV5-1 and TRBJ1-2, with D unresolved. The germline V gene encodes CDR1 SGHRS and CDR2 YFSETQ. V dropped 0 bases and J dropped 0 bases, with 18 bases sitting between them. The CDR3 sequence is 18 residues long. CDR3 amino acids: CASSLGHSPRLANYGYTF. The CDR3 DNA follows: TGCGCCAGCAGCTTGGGTCACAGCCCCCGACTAGCTAACTATGGCTACACCTTC.

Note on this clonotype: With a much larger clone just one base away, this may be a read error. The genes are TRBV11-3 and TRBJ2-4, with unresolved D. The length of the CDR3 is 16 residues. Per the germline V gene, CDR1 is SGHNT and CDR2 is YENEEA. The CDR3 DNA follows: TGTGCCGGCAGCCCCAACGGTCAGCTAGCCAAAAACATTCAGTACTTC. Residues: CAGSPNGQLAKNIQYF.

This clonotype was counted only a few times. The CDR3 region has the DNA TGTGCCAGCAGCCCACCCCGAGGCGAGAATCAGCCCCAGCATTTT. Its protein product is CASSPPRGENQPQHF. The chain has TRBV7-9 and TRBJ1-5; D not resolved. Trimming removed 5 bases at V and 4 bases at J, with 15 bases between. The length of the CDR3 is 15 residues. Germline V gives CDR1 SEHNR, CDR2 FQNEAQ (reference sequence).

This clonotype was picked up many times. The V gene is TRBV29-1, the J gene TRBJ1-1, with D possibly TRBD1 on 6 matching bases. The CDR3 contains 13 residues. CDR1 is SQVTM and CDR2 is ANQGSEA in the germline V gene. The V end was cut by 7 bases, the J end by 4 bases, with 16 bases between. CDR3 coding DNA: TGCAGCGCCGAATCGGGGGCTGGCACTGAAGCTTTCTTT. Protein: CSAESGAGTEAFF.

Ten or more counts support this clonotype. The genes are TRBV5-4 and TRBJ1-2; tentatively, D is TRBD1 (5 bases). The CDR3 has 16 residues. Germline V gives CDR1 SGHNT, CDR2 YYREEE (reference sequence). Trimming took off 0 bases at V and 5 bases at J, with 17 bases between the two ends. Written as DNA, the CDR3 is TGTGCCAGCAGCTTGGGGATTACTCTGCAGGGTTATGGCTACACCTTC. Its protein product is CASSLGITLQGYGYTF.

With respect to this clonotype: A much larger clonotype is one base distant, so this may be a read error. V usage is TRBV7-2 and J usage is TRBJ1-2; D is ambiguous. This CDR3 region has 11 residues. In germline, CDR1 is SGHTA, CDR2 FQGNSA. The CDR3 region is CASGLHSYYTF. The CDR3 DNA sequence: TGTGCCAGCGGCTTACACAGTTACTACACCTTC.

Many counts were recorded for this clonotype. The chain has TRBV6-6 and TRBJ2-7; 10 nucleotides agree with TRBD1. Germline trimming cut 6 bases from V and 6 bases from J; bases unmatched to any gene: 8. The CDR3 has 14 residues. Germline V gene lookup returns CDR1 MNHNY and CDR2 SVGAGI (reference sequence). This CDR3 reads CASRLTGQGTEQYF. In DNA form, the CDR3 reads TGTGCCAGCAGACTCACGGGACAGGGGACCGAGCAGTACTTC.

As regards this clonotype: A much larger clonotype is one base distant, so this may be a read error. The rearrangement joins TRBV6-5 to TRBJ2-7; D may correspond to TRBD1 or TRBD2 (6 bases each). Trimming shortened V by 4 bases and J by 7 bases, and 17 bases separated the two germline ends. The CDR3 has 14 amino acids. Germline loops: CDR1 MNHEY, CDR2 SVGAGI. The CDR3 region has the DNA TGTGCCAGCAGTTCCGGGGGCAGTCCCAATGAGCAGTACTTC. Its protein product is CASSSGGSPNEQYF.

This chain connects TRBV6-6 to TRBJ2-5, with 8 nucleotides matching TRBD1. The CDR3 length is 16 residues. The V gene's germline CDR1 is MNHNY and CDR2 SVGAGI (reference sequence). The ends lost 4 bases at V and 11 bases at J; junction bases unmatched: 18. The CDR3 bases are TGTGCCAGCAGTTCCACCGGGACAGGTGGCAGGGGTGAGCAGTACTTC. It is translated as CASSSTGTGGRGEQYF.

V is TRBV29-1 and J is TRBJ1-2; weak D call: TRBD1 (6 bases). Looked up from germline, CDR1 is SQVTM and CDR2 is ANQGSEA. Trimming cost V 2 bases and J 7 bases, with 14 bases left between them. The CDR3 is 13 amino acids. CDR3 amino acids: CSVEKGGLGGYTF. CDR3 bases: TGCAGCGTTGAAAAGGGGGGCCTGGGTGGCTACACCTTC.

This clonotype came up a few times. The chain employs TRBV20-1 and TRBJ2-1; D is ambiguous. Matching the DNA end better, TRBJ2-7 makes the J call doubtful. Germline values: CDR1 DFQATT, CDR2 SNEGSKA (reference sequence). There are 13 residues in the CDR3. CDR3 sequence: CSARGSSYNEQYF. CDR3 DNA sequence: TGCAGTGCTAGGGGTAGCTCCTACAATGAGCAGTACTTC.

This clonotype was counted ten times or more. The CDR3 region is CASRLGGTYEQYF. DNA of the CDR3: TGCGCCAGCCGTTTAGGAGGGACCTACGAGCAGTACTTC. The chain employs TRBV5-1 and TRBJ2-7; tentative D call: TRBD2 (6 bases). Trimming removed 7 bases from V and 2 bases from J, with 13 bases in between. The CDR3 has 13 residues. The germline V gene has CDR1 SGHRS and CDR2 YFSETQ.

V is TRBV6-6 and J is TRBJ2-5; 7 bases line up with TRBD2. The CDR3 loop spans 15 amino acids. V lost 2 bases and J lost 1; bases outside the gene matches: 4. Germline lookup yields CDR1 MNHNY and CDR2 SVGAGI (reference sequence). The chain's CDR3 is CASSYKTGGQETQYF. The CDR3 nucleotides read TGTGCCAGCAGTTACAAGACGGGGGGCCAAGAGACCCAGTACTTC.

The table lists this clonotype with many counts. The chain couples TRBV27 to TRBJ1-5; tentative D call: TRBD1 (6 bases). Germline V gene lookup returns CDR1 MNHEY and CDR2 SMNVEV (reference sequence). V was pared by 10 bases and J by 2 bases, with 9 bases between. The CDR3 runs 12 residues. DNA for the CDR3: TGTGCCAACCGACAGGGCAATCAGCCCCAGCATTTT. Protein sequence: CANRQGNQPQHF.

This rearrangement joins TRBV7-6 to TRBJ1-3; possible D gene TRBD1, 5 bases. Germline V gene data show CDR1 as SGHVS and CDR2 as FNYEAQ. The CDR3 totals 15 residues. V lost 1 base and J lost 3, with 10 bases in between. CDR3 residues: CASSLGGDFGNTIYF. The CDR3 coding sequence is TGTGCCAGCAGCTTAGGGGGGGATTTTGGAAACACCATATATTTT.

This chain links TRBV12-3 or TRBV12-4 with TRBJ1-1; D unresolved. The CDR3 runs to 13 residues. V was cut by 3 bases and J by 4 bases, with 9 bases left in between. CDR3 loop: CASSFNEPTEAFF. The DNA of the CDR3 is TGTGCCAGCAGTTTCAATGAGCCCACTGAAGCTTTCTTT.

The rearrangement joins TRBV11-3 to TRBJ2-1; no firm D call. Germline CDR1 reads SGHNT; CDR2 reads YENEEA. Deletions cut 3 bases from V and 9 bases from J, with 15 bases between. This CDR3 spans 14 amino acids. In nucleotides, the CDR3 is TGTGCCAGCAGCTTTTCCACTATCGGGTTTGAGCAGTTCTTC. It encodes CASSFSTIGFEQFF.

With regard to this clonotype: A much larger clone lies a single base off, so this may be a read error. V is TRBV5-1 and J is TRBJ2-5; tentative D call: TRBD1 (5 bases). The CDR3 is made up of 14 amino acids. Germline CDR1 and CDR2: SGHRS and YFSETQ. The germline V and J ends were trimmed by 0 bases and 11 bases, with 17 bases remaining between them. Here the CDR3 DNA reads TGCGCCAGCAGCTTGGGTCGACAGAAGGATGAGCAGTACTTC. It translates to CASSLGRQKDEQYF.

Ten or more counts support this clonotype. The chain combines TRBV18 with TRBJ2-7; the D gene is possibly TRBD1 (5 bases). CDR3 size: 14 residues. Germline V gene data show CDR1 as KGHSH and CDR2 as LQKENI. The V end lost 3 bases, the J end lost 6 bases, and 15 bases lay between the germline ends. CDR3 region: CASSPAGRFGEQYF. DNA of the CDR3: TGTGCCAGCTCACCGGCAGGGCGGTTCGGCGAGCAGTACTTC.

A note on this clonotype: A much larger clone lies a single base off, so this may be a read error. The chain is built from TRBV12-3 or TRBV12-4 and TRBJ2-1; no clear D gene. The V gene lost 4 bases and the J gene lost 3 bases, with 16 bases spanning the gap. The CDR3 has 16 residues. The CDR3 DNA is TGTGCCAGCAGTTCCGGCGGTCAGGTCTACTACAATGAGCAGTTCTTC. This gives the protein CASSSGGQVYYNEQFF.

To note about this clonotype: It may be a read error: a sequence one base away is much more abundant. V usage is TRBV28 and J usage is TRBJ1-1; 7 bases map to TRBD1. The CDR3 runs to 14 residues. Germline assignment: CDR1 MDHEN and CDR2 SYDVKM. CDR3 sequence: CASSLPGQNTGAFF. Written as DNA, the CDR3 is TGTGCCAGCAGTCTCCCGGGACAGAACACTGGAGCTTTCTTT.

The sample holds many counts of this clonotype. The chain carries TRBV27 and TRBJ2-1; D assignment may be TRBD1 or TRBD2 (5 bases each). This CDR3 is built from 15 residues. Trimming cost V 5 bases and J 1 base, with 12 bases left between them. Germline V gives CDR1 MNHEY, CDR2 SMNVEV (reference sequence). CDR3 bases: TGTGCCAGCAGTATGATTGGGGGATCCTACAATGAGCAGTTCTTC. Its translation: CASSMIGGSYNEQFF.

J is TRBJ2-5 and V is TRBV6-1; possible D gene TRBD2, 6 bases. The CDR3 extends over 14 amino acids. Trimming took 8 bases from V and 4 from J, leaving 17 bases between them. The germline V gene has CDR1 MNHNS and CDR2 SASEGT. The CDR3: CASFSGVQGETQYF. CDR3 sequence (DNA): TGTGCCAGCTTTTCGGGGGTGCAGGGAGAGACCCAGTACTTC.

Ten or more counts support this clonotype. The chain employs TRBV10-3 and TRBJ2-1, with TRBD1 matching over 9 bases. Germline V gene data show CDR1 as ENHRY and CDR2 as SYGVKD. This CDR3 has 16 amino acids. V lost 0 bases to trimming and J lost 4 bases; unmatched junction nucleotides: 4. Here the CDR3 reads CAISESTGGLYNEQFF. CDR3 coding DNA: TGTGCCATCAGTGAGTCCACAGGGGGCCTGTACAATGAGCAGTTCTTC.

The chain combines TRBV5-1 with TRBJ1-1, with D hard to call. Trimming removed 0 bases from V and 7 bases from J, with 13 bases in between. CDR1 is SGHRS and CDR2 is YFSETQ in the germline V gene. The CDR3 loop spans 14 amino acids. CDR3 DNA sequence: TGCGCCAGCAGCTTGGGCCCCCTCCCTGGTGAAGCTTTCTTT. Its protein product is CASSLGPLPGEAFF.